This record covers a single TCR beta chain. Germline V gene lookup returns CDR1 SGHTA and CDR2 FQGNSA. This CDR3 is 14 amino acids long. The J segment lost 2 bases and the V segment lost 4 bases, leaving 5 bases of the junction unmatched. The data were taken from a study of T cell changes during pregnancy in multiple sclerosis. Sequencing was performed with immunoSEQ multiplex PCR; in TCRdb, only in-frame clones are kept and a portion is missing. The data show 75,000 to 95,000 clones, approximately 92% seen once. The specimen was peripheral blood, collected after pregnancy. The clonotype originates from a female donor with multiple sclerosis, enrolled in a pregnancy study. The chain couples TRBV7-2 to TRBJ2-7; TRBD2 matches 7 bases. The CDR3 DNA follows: TGTGCCAGCAGCTCGATAGCGGGCCCCTACGAGCAGTACTTC. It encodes CASSSIAGPYEQYF.